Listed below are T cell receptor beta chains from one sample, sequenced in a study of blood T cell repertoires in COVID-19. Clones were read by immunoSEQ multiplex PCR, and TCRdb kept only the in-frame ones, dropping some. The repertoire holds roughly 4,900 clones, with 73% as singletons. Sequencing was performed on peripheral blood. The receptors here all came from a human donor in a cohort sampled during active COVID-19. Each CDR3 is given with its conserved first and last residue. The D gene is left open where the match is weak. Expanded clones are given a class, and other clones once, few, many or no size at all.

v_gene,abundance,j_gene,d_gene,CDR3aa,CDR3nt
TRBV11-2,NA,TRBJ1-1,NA,CASSLQNTEAFF,TGTGCCAGCAGCTTACAGAACACTGAAGCTTTCTTT
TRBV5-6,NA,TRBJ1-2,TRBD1,CASTPGDRGGYTF,TGTGCCAGCACCCCGGGGGACAGGGGAGGCTACACCTTC
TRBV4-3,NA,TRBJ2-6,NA,CASSPAEPGANVLTF,TGCGCCAGCAGCCCCGCGGAACCTGGGGCCAACGTCCTGACTTTC
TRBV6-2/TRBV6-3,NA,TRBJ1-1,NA,CASSSPSGGLNTEAFF,TGTGCCAGCAGCTCGCCGTCGGGGGGGCTTAACACTGAAGCTTTCTTT
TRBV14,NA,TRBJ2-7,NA,CASSSGMLAVEQYF,TGTGCCAGCAGTTCCGGGATGCTAGCTGTGGAGCAGTACTTC
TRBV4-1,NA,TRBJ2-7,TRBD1,CASRPETGHSYEQYF,TGCGCCAGCAGGCCAGAGACAGGGCACTCCTACGAGCAGTACTTC
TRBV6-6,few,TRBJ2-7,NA,CASSPLADEQYF,TGTGCCAGCAGTCCTTTGGCGGACGAGCAGTACTTC
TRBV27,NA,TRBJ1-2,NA,CASSRSGQMDYGYTF,TGTGCCAGCAGTCGGAGTGGACAGATGGACTATGGCTACACCTTC
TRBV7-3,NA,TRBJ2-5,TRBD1,CASSFYGTGAAETQYF,TGTGCCAGCAGCTTCTACGGGACAGGGGCGGCAGAGACCCAGTACTTC
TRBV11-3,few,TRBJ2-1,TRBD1,CASSLTTGAEQFF,TGTGCCAGCAGCCTCACCACAGGGGCTGAGCAGTTCTTC
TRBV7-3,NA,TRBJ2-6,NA,CASSLRPGDYSGANVLTF,TGTGCCAGCAGCTTACGTCCAGGAGACTACTCTGGGGCCAACGTCCTGACTTTC
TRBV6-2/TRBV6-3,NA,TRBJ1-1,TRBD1,CASSPSRTGPSSFF,TGTGCCAGCAGTCCCTCCCGGACAGGCCCTTCCTCTTTCTTT
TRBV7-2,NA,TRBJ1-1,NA,CASSGLLNAFF,TGTGCCAGCAGCGGGCTACTGAATGCTTTCTTT
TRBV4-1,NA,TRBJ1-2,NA,CASSQEAGPGYTF,TGCGCCAGCAGCCAAGAGGCAGGGCCAGGCTACACCTTC
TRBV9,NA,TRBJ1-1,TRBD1,CASSVTGVRDTEAFF,TGTGCCAGCAGCGTAACAGGGGTTCGTGACACTGAAGCTTTCTTT
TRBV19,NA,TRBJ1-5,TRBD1,CASSIEVRGYSNQPQHF,TGTGCCAGTAGTATCGAGGTCAGGGGGTATAGCAATCAGCCCCAGCATTTT
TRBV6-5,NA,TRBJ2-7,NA,CASRDYIGTHYEQYF,TGTGCCAGCAGAGACTACATCGGGACACACTACGAGCAGTACTTC
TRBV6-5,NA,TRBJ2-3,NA,CASTRDTDTQYF,TGTGCCAGCACCAGGGACACAGATACGCAGTATTTT
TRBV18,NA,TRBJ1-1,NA,CASSRVQGNTEAFF,TGTGCCAGCTCACGTGTACAGGGGAACACTGAAGCTTTCTTT
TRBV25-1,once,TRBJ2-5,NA,CASSTLDSPQETQYF,TGTGCCAGCAGTACTCTCGACAGTCCCCAAGAGACCCAGTACTTC
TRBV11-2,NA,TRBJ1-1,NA,CASSFLTGNTEAFF,TGTGCCAGCAGCTTCCTGACGGGGAACACTGAAGCTTTCTTT
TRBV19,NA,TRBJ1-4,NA,CASRATQATNEKLFF,TGTGCCAGTCGTGCGACACAAGCAACTAATGAAAAACTGTTTTTT
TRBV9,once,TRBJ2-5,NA,CASSVAGAVETQYF,TGTGCCAGCAGCGTGGCGGGGGCCGTAGAGACCCAGTACTTC
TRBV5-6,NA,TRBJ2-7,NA,CASSSDINYEQYF,TGTGCCAGCAGCTCGGACATAAACTACGAGCAGTACTTC
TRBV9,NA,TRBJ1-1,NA,CASSVDAGTEAFF,TGTGCCAGCAGCGTAGACGCCGGCACTGAAGCTTTCTTT
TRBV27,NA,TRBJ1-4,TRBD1,CASSFGQANEKLFF,TGTGCCAGCAGTTTTGGACAGGCTAATGAAAAACTGTTTTTT
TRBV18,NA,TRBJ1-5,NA,CASSIGNQPQHF,TGTGCCAGCTCAATCGGGAATCAGCCCCAGCATTTT
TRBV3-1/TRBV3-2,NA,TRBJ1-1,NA,CASSLNLRGTEAFF,TGTGCCAGCAGCCTCAACCTCAGGGGAACTGAAGCTTTCTTT
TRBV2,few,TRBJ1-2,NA,CASRVLWGDLGYTF,TGTGCCAGCAGAGTACTTTGGGGGGATCTGGGCTACACCTTC
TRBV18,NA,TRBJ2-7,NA,CASSPYQGGAYEQYF,TGTGCCAGCTCACCCTACCAGGGGGGTGCCTACGAGCAGTACTTC
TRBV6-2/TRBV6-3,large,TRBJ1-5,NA,CASSYQGHQPQHF,TGTGCCAGCAGTTACCAGGGGCATCAGCCCCAGCATTTT
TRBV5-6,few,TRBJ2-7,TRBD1,CASSPDRGSSYEQYF,TGTGCCAGCAGCCCTGACAGGGGGAGCTCCTACGAGCAGTACTTC
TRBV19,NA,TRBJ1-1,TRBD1,CASSTRQGNTEAFF,TGTGCCAGTAGTACCCGACAGGGGAACACTGAAGCTTTCTTT
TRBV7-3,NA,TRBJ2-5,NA,CASSPAGQETQYF,TGTGCCAGCAGTCCCGCCGGCCAAGAGACCCAGTACTTC
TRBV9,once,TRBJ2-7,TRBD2,CASSVGAGGIYEQYF,TGTGCCAGCAGCGTGGGAGCGGGGGGGATCTACGAGCAGTACTTC
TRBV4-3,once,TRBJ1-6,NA,CASSQVLMSSYNSPLHF,TGCGCCAGCAGCCAAGTATTAATGAGCTCCTATAATTCACCCCTCCACTTT
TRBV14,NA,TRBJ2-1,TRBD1,CASSQVGTGYNEQFF,TGTGCCAGCAGCCAAGTTGGGACAGGTTACAATGAGCAGTTCTTC
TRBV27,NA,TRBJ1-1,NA,CARVGGWDTEAFF,TGTGCTCGCGTGGGGGGTTGGGACACTGAAGCTTTCTTT
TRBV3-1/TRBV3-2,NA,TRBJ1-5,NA,CASSLRASNQPQHF,TGTGCCAGCAGCCTCAGGGCAAGCAATCAGCCCCAGCATTTT
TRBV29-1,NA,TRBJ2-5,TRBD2,CSISGGYQETQYF,TGCAGCATTAGCGGGGGGTACCAAGAGACCCAGTACTTC
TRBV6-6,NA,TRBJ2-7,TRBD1,CASSYRDSPYEQYF,TGTGCCAGCAGTTACAGGGACAGCCCCTACGAGCAGTACTTC
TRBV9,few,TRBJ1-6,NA,CASSARSANSPLHF,TGTGCCAGCAGCGCCAGGTCCGCAAATTCACCCCTCCACTTT
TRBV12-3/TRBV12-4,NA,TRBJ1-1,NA,CASSLGPSPEAFF,TGTGCCAGCAGTTTAGGACCTAGCCCTGAAGCTTTCTTT
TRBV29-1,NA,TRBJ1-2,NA,CSVSQGRSGYTF,TGCAGCGTCTCCCAGGGGAGAAGTGGCTACACCTTC
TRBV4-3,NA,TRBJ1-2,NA,CASSQDAPRRDGYTF,TGCGCCAGCAGCCAAGATGCCCCCCGACGGGATGGCTACACCTTC
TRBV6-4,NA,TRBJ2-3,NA,CASSDTHTDTQYF,TGTGCCAGCAGTGACACACACACAGATACGCAGTATTTT
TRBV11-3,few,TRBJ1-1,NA,CASTLGGNTEAFF,TGTGCCAGCACCCTGGGGGGGAACACTGAAGCTTTCTTT
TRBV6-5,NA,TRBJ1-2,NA,CASGPRGYGYTF,TGTGCCAGCGGGCCCCGAGGGTATGGCTACACCTTC
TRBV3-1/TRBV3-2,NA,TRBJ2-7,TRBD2,CASSQGWTSGKTSYEQYF,TGTGCCAGCAGCCAAGGATGGACTAGCGGGAAAACCTCCTACGAGCAGTACTTC
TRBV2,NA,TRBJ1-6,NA,CAGRQSSYNSPLHF,TGTGCCGGACGACAGAGCTCCTATAATTCACCCCTCCACTTT
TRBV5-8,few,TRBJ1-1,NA,CASSKTGLKTAFF,TGTGCCAGCAGCAAAACAGGATTAAAGACGGCTTTCTTT
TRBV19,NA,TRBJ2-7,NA,CASSPLGRDNEQYF,TGTGCCAGTAGTCCCCTGGGACGGGACAACGAGCAGTACTTC
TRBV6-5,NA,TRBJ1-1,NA,CASRKQGMNTEAFF,TGTGCCAGCAGGAAACAGGGAATGAACACTGAAGCTTTCTTT
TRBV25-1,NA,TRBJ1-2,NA,CASSPGAFGYTF,TGTGCCAGCAGTCCAGGTGCATTCGGCTACACCTTC
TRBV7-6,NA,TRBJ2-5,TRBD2,CASSFGGGYQETQYF,TGTGCCAGCAGCTTTGGCGGGGGATACCAAGAGACCCAGTACTTC
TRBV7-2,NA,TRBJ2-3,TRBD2,CASSLGMSGGITDTQYF,TGTGCCAGCAGCTTAGGAATGAGCGGGGGTATCACAGATACGCAGTATTTT